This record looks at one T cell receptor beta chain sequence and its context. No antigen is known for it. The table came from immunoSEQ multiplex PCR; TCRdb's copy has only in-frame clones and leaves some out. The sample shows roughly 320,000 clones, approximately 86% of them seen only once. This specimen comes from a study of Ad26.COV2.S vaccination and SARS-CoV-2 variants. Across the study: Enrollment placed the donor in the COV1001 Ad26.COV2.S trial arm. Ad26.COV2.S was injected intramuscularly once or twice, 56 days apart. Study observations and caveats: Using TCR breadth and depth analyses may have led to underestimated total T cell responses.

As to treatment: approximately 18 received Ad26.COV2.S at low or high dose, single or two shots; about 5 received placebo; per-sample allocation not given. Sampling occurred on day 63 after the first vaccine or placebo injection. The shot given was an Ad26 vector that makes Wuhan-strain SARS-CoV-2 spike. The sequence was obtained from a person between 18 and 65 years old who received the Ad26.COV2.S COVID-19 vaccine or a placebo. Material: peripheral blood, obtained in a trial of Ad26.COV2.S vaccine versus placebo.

In nucleotides, the CDR3 is TGTGCCAGCAGTAAGTCCGGGGAGACCCAGTACTTC. It yields the protein CASSKSGETQYF. The V and J genes are TRBV6-2 or TRBV6-3 and TRBJ2-5; unclear D gene. In germline, CDR1 is MNHEY, CDR2 SVGEGT. The CDR3 contains 12 residues. The V end lost 5 bases, the J end lost 5 bases, and 9 bases lay between the germline ends.